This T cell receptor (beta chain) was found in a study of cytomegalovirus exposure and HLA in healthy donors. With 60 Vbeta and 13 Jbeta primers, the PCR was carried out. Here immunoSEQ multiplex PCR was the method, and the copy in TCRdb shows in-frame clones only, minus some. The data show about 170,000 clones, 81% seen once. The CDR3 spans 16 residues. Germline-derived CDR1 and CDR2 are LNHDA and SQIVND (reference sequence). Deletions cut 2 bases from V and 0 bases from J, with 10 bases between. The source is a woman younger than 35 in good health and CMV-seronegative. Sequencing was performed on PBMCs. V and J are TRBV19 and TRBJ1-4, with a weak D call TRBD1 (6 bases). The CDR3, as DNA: TGTGCCAGTAGTATAACCGGGACATCAACTAATGAAAAACTGTTTTTT. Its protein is CASSITGTSTNEKLFF.